Detailed here is one T cell receptor beta chain. There are 12 residues in the CDR3. V lost 8 bases and J 6 bases, leaving 9 bases between the germline ends. Germline-derived CDR1 and CDR2 are KGHDR and SFDVKD. Sequenced by immunoSEQ multiplex PCR; TCRdb stores in-frame clones only, minus some. The repertoire holds 200,000 to 300,000 clones, with around 88% as singletons. The sample belongs to a study of blood T cell repertoires in COVID-19. The chain combines TRBV24-1 with TRBJ2-2, with a possible D match to TRBD2 (6 bases). Source material: PBMCs or T cells enriched from blood (not recorded which). This sequence originates from a middle-aged woman with acute COVID-19. The CDR3 DNA is TGTGCCACCACGGGGGAGGCCGGGGAGCTGTTTTTT. Translating it yields CATTGEAGELFF.